Following are 32 T cell receptor beta chains from one sample sequenced in a study of T cells in Graves' hyperthyroidism and ophthalmopathy. There were TCR beta CDR3 regions amplified from RNA transcripts. Carried out on the TCR CDR3, a first-round RT-PCR used the HTBI primer set. Via MiXCR, TCRdb re-called the multiplex PCR reads, giving one row per CDR3 protein. Of fewer than 700,000 distinct CDR3 sequences listed, 16% are singletons. Sequenced input: blood. The source is a woman younger than 45 with Graves' hyperthyroidism.

This clonotype was detected many times. The chain is built from TRBV28 and TRBJ2-7; either TRBD1 or TRBD2 may supply D (5 bases each). The V gene lost 3 bases and the J gene lost 6 bases, with 12 bases spanning the gap. The CDR3 consists of 13 residues. From germline, CDR1 is MDHEN and CDR2 SYDVKM. The CDR3 DNA reads TGTGCCAGCAGTTTCCTTCCCGGGACCGAGCAGTACTTC. Protein sequence: CASSFLPGTEQYF.

This clonotype was counted many times. The genes are TRBV3-1 and TRBJ2-5; D perhaps matches TRBD2 (5 bases). From germline, CDR1 is LGHDT and CDR2 YNNKEL (reference sequence). V gave up 2 bases and J gave up 2 bases, with 6 bases separating them. The CDR3 has 13 amino acids. CDR3 amino acids: CASSQRGQETQYF. CDR3 coding DNA: TGTGCCAGCAGCCAACGGGGACAAGAGACCCAGTACTTC.

In this sample, this clonotype turned up many times. The CDR3 nucleotides read TGTGCCAGCAGTTTAGGGGGACAGGGGGCGCATGAGCAGTTCTTC. It yields the protein CASSLGGQGAHEQFF. V usage is TRBV12-3 or TRBV12-4 and J usage is TRBJ2-1; 12 bases line up with TRBD1. The trim removed 1 base at V and 8 bases at J, leaving 3 bases unmatched. The CDR3 is made up of 15 amino acids.

The gene calls are TRBV2 and TRBJ2-3, with D uncertain. Trimming stripped 5 bases from V and 13 bases from J, with 4 bases between. Germline values: CDR1 SNHLY, CDR2 FYNNEI. The CDR3 is 8 amino acids. CDR3 bases: TGTGCCAGCAGTCTCAAGTATTTT. Amino acids: CASSLKYF.

The chain employs TRBV29-1 and TRBJ1-6; 12 bases align to TRBD1. Per germline, CDR1 SQVTM and CDR2 ANQGSEA. The V and J ends lost 7 bases and 7 bases, in that order; junction bases with no gene match: 2. The CDR3 runs 13 residues. CDR3 sequence reads: CSAGTGGNSPLHF. CDR3 nucleotide sequence: TGCAGCGCCGGGACAGGGGGCAATTCACCCCTCCACTTT.

The CDR3 coding sequence is TGTGCCATCAGTGAGCCAGGAAATCCTGAAAAACTGTTTTTT. Protein: CAISEPGNPEKLFF. The chain carries TRBV10-3 and TRBJ1-4; no reliable D call. Trimming removed 2 bases from V and 7 bases from J, with 11 bases in between. CDR1 ENHRY and CDR2 SYGVKD come from the germline V gene. CDR3 size: 14 residues.

Worth noting for this clonotype: A read error may be the cause here, since a much bigger clone is one base away. V is TRBV20-1 and J is TRBJ2-7, with 10 bases lining up with TRBD2. Germline assignment: CDR1 DFQATT and CDR2 SNEGSKA (reference sequence). This CDR3 is 12 amino acids long. CDR3 coding DNA: TGCAGTGCCAGGACTAGCGGTTACGAGCAGTGCTTC. It specifies CSARTSGYEQCF.

The V and J genes are TRBV29-1 and TRBJ2-2; D may be TRBD1 (6 bases). Germline CDR1 is SQVTM and CDR2 is ANQGSEA. The V end lost 6 bases, the J end lost 2 bases, and 13 bases lay between the germline ends. The CDR3 consists of 14 residues. The CDR3 is CSVQRTANTGELFF. In nucleotides, the CDR3 is TGCAGCGTGCAGCGGACAGCCAACACCGGGGAGCTGTTTTTT.

About this clonotype: It may be a read error: a sequence one base away is much more abundant. The CDR3 reads CSVDPGTEASF. DNA for the CDR3: TGCAGCGTTGACCCAGGGACTGAAGCTTCCTTT. The chain employs TRBV29-1 and TRBJ1-1; the D gene is possibly TRBD1 (5 bases). Germline V gene data show CDR1 as SQVTM and CDR2 as ANQGSEA. The CDR3 covers 11 residues.

This clonotype was recorded at least ten times. The chain combines TRBV28 with TRBJ2-7, with D possibly being TRBD2 (5 bases). This CDR3 has 15 residues. V was trimmed by 8 bases and J by 4 bases, leaving 21 bases between them. Per germline, CDR1 MDHEN and CDR2 SYDVKM. CDR3 amino acids: CASLPPGKGQYEQYF. CDR3 in DNA: TGTGCCAGCCTTCCACCGGGAAAAGGGCAGTACGAGCAGTACTTC.

This clonotype was found a few times. This rearrangement joins TRBV6-2 or TRBV6-3 to TRBJ2-1; TRBD2 matches 10 bases. CDR3 length equals 17 residues. Germline V gene sequence: CDR1 MNHEY, CDR2 SVGEGT. Unmatched junction bases numbered 13, after V lost 2 bases and J lost 9 bases. CDR3 sequence: CASSYTGEASGRVEQFF. Here the CDR3 DNA reads TGTGCCAGCAGTTACACCGGAGAGGCTAGCGGGAGAGTTGAGCAGTTCTTC.

This chain uses TRBV6-1 with TRBJ1-3; D perhaps matches TRBD1 (6 bases). This CDR3 is built from 17 residues. V lost 6 bases and J 4 bases, leaving 22 bases between the germline ends. Per germline, CDR1 MNHNS and CDR2 SASEGT. The CDR3 sequence is CASSLIPRGAAGNTIYF. CDR3 DNA sequence: TGTGCCAGCAGCCTAATCCCCAGGGGCGCCGCCGGAAACACCATATATTTT.

The table lists this clonotype with many counts. V and J are TRBV7-8 and TRBJ1-4; D not resolved. With 3 bases removed from V and 4 bases from J, the gap between germline ends came to 3 bases. The V gene's germline CDR1 is SGHVS and CDR2 FQNEAQ. This CDR3 comprises 12 residues. The CDR3 DNA sequence: TGTGCCAGCAGCTTCTATAATGAAAAACTGTTTTTT. Amino acid sequence: CASSFYNEKLFF.

Note on this clonotype: This could be a read error, since a much larger clone is one nucleotide away. This chain links TRBV12-3 or TRBV12-4 with TRBJ1-5; possibly TRBD1 for D (6 bases). V was trimmed by 5 bases and J by 5 bases, leaving 16 bases between them. There are 15 residues in the CDR3. The CDR3 spells CASSLGRRGHQPQHF. The CDR3 DNA sequence: TGTGCCAGCAGTCTTGGGCGCAGGGGTCATCAGCCCCAGCATTTT.

This clonotype was detected ten times or more. The chain has TRBV5-1 and TRBJ1-1; D is unclear. The V gene's germline CDR1 is SGHRS and CDR2 YFSETQ. The CDR3 is 15 residues long. Trimming took 0 bases from V and 0 from J, leaving 9 bases between them. The CDR3 region is CASSLDVGLNTEAFF. Written as DNA, the CDR3 is TGCGCCAGCAGCTTGGACGTAGGACTGAACACTGAAGCTTTCTTT. Complete variable domain (other parts from reference TRBV5-1 and TRBJ1-1): KAGVTQTPRYLIKTRGQQVTLSCSPISGHRSVSWYQQTPGQGLQFLFEYFSETQRNKGNFPGRFSGRQFSNSRSEMNVSTLELGDSALYLCASSLDVGLNTEAFFGQGTRLTVV.

This clonotype was detected many times. The V call is TRBV28, the J call TRBJ1-2; D gene ambiguous. This CDR3 comprises 15 residues. Germline CDR1 and CDR2: MDHEN and SYDVKM. V lost 5 bases and J 10 bases, leaving 23 bases between the germline ends. The CDR3 reads CASSTSPERAKAYTF. Here the CDR3 DNA reads TGTGCCAGCAGTACCTCCCCCGAGAGGGCTAAAGCCTACACCTTC.

In regard to this clonotype: A read error may be the cause here, since a much bigger clone is one base away. V gene TRBV6-5 combines with J gene TRBJ1-1; no reliable D call. Germline CDR1 is MNHEY and CDR2 is SVGAGI. The CDR3 has 15 residues. In nucleotides, the CDR3 is TGTGCCAGCAGTTACCTCTTTCGGGGAGACACTGAAGCTGTCTTT. Amino acid sequence: CASSYLFRGDTEAVF.

This clonotype has just a few counts. The rearrangement joins TRBV5-5 to TRBJ1-5; the D gene is possibly TRBD1 (6 bases). V dropped 8 bases and J dropped 5 bases, with 23 bases sitting between them. Per germline, CDR1 SGHKS and CDR2 YYEKEE (reference sequence). This CDR3 comprises 16 residues. The chain's CDR3 is CARRGLGGCDDQPQHF. The CDR3 region has the DNA TGTGCCAGACGGGGGCTAGGGGGATGTGACGATCAGCCCCAGCATTTT.

This clonotype was detected many times. The genes are TRBV7-9 and TRBJ2-5, with 9 bases lining up with TRBD2. CDR1 and CDR2 (germline): SEHNR, FQNEAQ (reference sequence). The CDR3 extends over 17 amino acids. V dropped 5 bases and J dropped 1; count of bases not matched to a gene: 11. The CDR3 sequence: CASSPRGAGGFQETQYF. Here the CDR3 DNA reads TGTGCCAGCAGCCCGCGCGGAGCGGGGGGATTCCAAGAGACCCAGTACTTC.

The sample holds a few counts of this clonotype. The chain is built from TRBV29-1 and TRBJ1-3; D is unresolved. The V end lost 1 base, the J end lost 5 bases, and 3 bases lay between the germline ends. Germline loops: CDR1 SQVTM, CDR2 ANQGSEA. The length of the CDR3 is 11 residues. The CDR3 nucleotides are TGCAGCGTTGAAGCGAGAAACACCATATATTTT. Protein: CSVEARNTIYF.

This clonotype was observed at least ten times. This chain connects TRBV2 to TRBJ2-5; the D is unclear. CDR1 and CDR2 from the germline V gene are SNHLY and FYNNEI. Trimming cost V 2 bases and J 5 bases, with 6 bases left between them. The CDR3 runs 12 residues. CDR3 DNA: TGTGCCAGCAGTGAAACTTTCGAGACCCAGTACTTC. This sequence encodes CASSETFETQYF.

This clonotype has ten or more counts. The chain has TRBV3-1 and TRBJ2-7; D unresolved. The CDR3 is 14 residues long. Germline V gene lookup returns CDR1 LGHDT and CDR2 YNNKEL (reference sequence). Trimming shortened V by 4 bases and J by 6 bases, and 16 bases separated the two germline ends. CDR3 sequence reads: CASSPPLGWGEQYF. DNA for the CDR3: TGTGCCAGCAGCCCCCCCCTAGGATGGGGCGAGCAGTACTTC.

The chain joins TRBV10-2 to TRBJ2-3, with TRBD1 matching 8 bases. CDR1 WSHSY and CDR2 SAAADI come from the germline V gene. The CDR3 is 15 residues long. V was clipped by 4 bases and J by 4 bases; unmatched bases: 7. The CDR3 DNA reads as TGCGCCAGCAGTGGGACGGGGACAGGCCCAGATACGCAGTATTTT. Translating it yields CASSGTGTGPDTQYF.

This rearrangement joins TRBV28 to TRBJ1-6; the D is unclear. Trimming shortened V by 3 bases and J by 8 bases, and 11 bases separated the two germline ends. Germline CDR1 and CDR2: MDHEN and SYDVKM. The CDR3 is made up of 14 amino acids. CDR3 loop: CASSFGNSYSPLHF. DNA for the CDR3: TGTGCCAGCAGTTTCGGGAACTCTTATTCACCCCTCCACTTT.

This clonotype has a count of ten or more. The rearrangement joins TRBV6-1 to TRBJ2-5; 9 bases match TRBD1. V dropped 5 bases and J dropped 4; count of bases not matched to a gene: 11. In germline, CDR1 is MNHNS, CDR2 SASEGT. The CDR3 is 16 residues long. CDR3 loop: CASSTLQGAIGETQYF. The DNA for the CDR3 is TGTGCCAGCAGTACCCTACAGGGGGCTATTGGAGAGACCCAGTACTTC.

This clonotype has a count of ten or more. This chain joins TRBV20-1 and TRBJ1-1; 8 bases map to TRBD1. This CDR3 region has 14 residues. Germline assignment: CDR1 DFQATT and CDR2 SNEGSKA (reference sequence). After removal of 0 bases from V and 4 bases from J, the junction contained 4 bases not matched to a gene. CDR3 loop: CSARDVTGGTEAFF. CDR3 sequence (DNA): TGCAGTGCTAGAGACGTAACAGGGGGCACTGAAGCTTTCTTT.

This clonotype was detected ten times or more. The chain carries TRBV10-1 and TRBJ1-5; a possible D gene is TRBD1 (5 bases). The V and J ends lost 3 bases and 3 bases respectively, with 9 bases between them. In germline, CDR1 is WNHNN, CDR2 SYGVQD (reference sequence). The CDR3 is made up of 14 amino acids. Here the CDR3 DNA reads TGCGCCAGCAGTGAAGAGGGGATCAATCAGCCCCAGCATTTT. This codes for CASSEEGINQPQHF.

A word on this clonotype: An end of the junction differs from the germline gene, which may be a read error. The V call is TRBV7-7, the J call TRBJ2-2; the D is unclear. Per the germline V gene, CDR1 is SSHAT and CDR2 is FNYEAQ (reference sequence). There are 13 residues in the CDR3. The CDR3 region has the DNA TGTGCTAGCAGCCCCTCCCTCCTCGACGAGCTGTTTTTT. Translation: CASSPSLLDELFF.

This clonotype was recorded many times. The chain has TRBV2 and TRBJ2-5; 7 bases line up with TRBD2. V was pared by 2 bases and J by 4 bases, with 10 bases of the junction left unmatched. Germline-derived CDR1 and CDR2 are SNHLY and FYNNEI. The CDR3 has 16 residues. CDR3 region: CASSERVDPGGETQYF. In DNA, the CDR3 is TGTGCCAGCAGTGAACGGGTTGACCCGGGAGGAGAGACCCAGTACTTC.

This chain joins TRBV10-3 and TRBJ2-3; D is unresolved. V was shortened by 2 bases and J by 6 bases, with 6 bases between the two germline ends. The CDR3 contains 12 residues. The germline gives CDR1 ENHRY, CDR2 SYGVKD. CDR3 in DNA: TGTGCCATCAGTGAGGAAAGGGATACGCAGTATTTT. Translation gives CAISEERDTQYF.

This clonotype was recorded many times. This rearrangement joins TRBV20-1 to TRBJ2-5, with TRBD2 matching over 7 bases. V gave up 4 bases and J gave up 2 bases; unmatched junction bases: 4. Germline assignment: CDR1 DFQATT and CDR2 SNEGSKA (reference sequence). The CDR3 covers 13 residues. The CDR3 DNA is TGCAGTGCTACTCGAGCGGGACAAGAGACCCAGTACTTC. This codes for CSATRAGQETQYF.

This chain uses TRBV19 with TRBJ1-1; D is perhaps TRBD1 (5 bases). CDR1 and CDR2 (germline): LNHDA, SQIVND (reference sequence). Trimming took off 2 bases at V and 6 bases at J, with 10 bases between the two ends. The CDR3 extends over 13 amino acids. The CDR3 DNA is TGTGCCAGTAGTATATTGTGGGACTCTGAAGCTTTCTTT. Translating gives CASSILWDSEAFF.